This is a list of T cell receptor beta chains from one sample in a study of blood T cell repertoires in COVID-19. TCRdb's copy holds only in-frame clones and misses some; the assay was immunoSEQ multiplex PCR. The table has 430,000 or so clones, 85% to 90% seen once. Sequences were obtained from PBMCs or T cells enriched from blood (not recorded which). The receptors here all came from a woman aged 40-49 years who had recovered from COVID-19. Both conserved end residues are part of each CDR3. D genes are given only for firm matches. Rows may omit the clone size; those that give it use once, few, many or a size class.

V gene	D gene	J gene	clone size	CDR3 protein	CDR3 DNA
TRBV4-3	TRBD1	TRBJ2-7	few	CASSREQGTSYEQYF	TGCGCCAGCAGCCGAGAACAGGGGACATCCTACGAGCAGTACTTC
TRBV6-4	.	TRBJ2-2	.	CASSDSSQSGDTGELFF	TGTGCCAGCAGTGACTCCTCCCAGTCGGGGGACACCGGGGAGCTGTTTTTT
TRBV5-5	TRBD1	TRBJ1-2	.	CASSPSDRPGYTF	TGTGCCAGCAGCCCCTCGGACAGGCCGGGCTACACCTTC
TRBV18	.	TRBJ1-1	.	CASSGVTEAFF	TGTGCCAGCTCCGGGGTCACTGAAGCTTTCTTT
TRBV27	TRBD1	TRBJ1-2	.	CASSRDSLYGYTF	TGTGCCAGCAGCCGGGACAGCCTCTATGGCTACACCTTC
TRBV2	TRBD2	TRBJ2-1	.	CASSETSGGNNEQFF	TGTGCCAGCAGTGAGACTAGCGGGGGAAACAATGAGCAGTTCTTC
TRBV30	.	TRBJ1-4	.	CAWSWMGETNEKLFF	TGTGCCTGGAGCTGGATGGGAGAAACTAATGAAAAACTGTTTTTT
TRBV13	TRBD2	TRBJ2-1	.	CASSLDSGGNNEQFF	TGTGCCAGCAGCTTAGATAGCGGGGGTAACAATGAGCAGTTCTTC
TRBV27	TRBD1	TRBJ1-5	.	CASSLTRTGLQPQHF	TGTGCCAGCAGCCTTACCCGGACAGGGCTACAGCCCCAGCATTTT
TRBV7-9	TRBD2	TRBJ2-5	.	CASSPMETRRSGGTQYF	TGTGCCAGCAGCCCAATGGAGACCAGGCGTTCGGGAGGGACCCAGTACTTC
TRBV10-3	.	TRBJ2-1	once	CAITPAANNEQFF	TGTGCCATCACTCCAGCGGCCAACAATGAGCAGTTCTTC
TRBV11-2	TRBD1	TRBJ1-2	.	CASSSNTDRGDYGYTF	TGTGCCAGCAGCTCAAACACCGACAGGGGTGACTATGGCTACACCTTC
TRBV7-2	.	TRBJ2-7	.	CASSLTRGVVSSYEQYF	TGTGCCAGCAGCTTAACCCGGGGAGTTGTGAGCTCCTACGAGCAGTACTTC
TRBV11-3	.	TRBJ2-7	.	CASSLEGGINYEQYF	TGTGCCAGCAGCTTAGAAGGCGGGATTAACTACGAGCAGTACTTC
TRBV6-2/TRBV6-3	TRBD1	TRBJ2-1	.	CASSYGGTGSYNEQFF	TGTGCCAGCAGTTACGGGGGGACAGGCTCCTACAATGAGCAGTTCTTC
TRBV5-4	.	TRBJ2-2	.	CASSLPGLNTGELFF	TGTGCCAGCAGCTTGCCGGGGTTGAACACCGGGGAGCTGTTTTTT
TRBV6-2/TRBV6-3	TRBD1	TRBJ2-3	once	CASSYLRGQGRTDTQYF	TGTGCCAGCAGTTACCTTCGCGGACAGGGTCGCACAGATACGCAGTATTTT
TRBV19	TRBD1	TRBJ1-2	.	CASSMSQGGYGYTF	TGTGCCAGTAGTATGAGCCAGGGGGGATATGGCTACACCTTC
TRBV19	.	TRBJ2-1	.	CASRFGSSHNEQFF	TGTGCCAGTAGGTTCGGGAGTTCCCACAATGAGCAGTTCTTC
TRBV19	.	TRBJ2-6	.	CASQTGRDYYSGANVLTF	TGTGCCAGCCAGACAGGCCGGGACTACTACTCTGGGGCCAACGTCCTGACTTTC
TRBV11-3	TRBD2	TRBJ2-3	.	CASSSQREVTDTQYF	TGTGCCAGCAGCTCTCAGCGGGAGGTGACAGATACGCAGTATTTT
TRBV6-5	.	TRBJ1-1	.	CASSYNGISTEAFF	TGTGCCAGCAGTTACAACGGGATTAGTACTGAAGCTTTCTTT
TRBV4-2	TRBD1	TRBJ1-1	.	CASSQDRFAGGPVTEAFF	TGTGCCAGCAGCCAAGACCGGTTCGCAGGGGGCCCAGTCACTGAAGCTTTCTTT
TRBV7-2	.	TRBJ2-1	once	CASSLAGAFYNEQFF	TGTGCCAGCAGCTTAGCGGGAGCCTTCTACAATGAGCAGTTCTTC
TRBV6-2/TRBV6-3	.	TRBJ1-2	.	CASSYARGGGYTF	TGTGCCAGCAGTTACGCGAGGGGAGGCGGCTACACCTTC
TRBV4-3	.	TRBJ2-1	.	CASSQRGSYNEQFF	TGCGCCAGCAGCCAACGAGGCAGTTACAATGAGCAGTTCTTC
TRBV5-5	.	TRBJ1-2	.	CASSLGPRGVRTYGYTF	TGTGCCAGCAGCTTGGGTCCCAGGGGAGTTAGAACCTATGGCTACACCTTC
TRBV7-2	TRBD2	TRBJ2-5	once	CASSLARTSVETQYF	TGTGCCAGCAGCTTAGCGAGGACTAGCGTGGAGACCCAGTACTTC
TRBV7-2	TRBD2	TRBJ2-7	.	CASSRSSGGASYEQYF	TGTGCCAGCAGCCGTTCTAGCGGGGGGGCCTCCTACGAGCAGTACTTC
TRBV6-5	TRBD1	TRBJ1-2	.	CATEGTVGGYTF	TGTGCCACTGAAGGGACAGTCGGGGGCTACACCTTC
TRBV7-2	.	TRBJ2-1	.	CASSLSATYSYNEQFF	TGTGCCAGCAGCTTATCAGCGACTTACTCCTACAATGAGCAGTTCTTC